The TCR beta chain described here comes from a study of post-analysis software for immune sequencing data. Across the study: There were relapsing-remitting, secondary progressive and progressive-relapsing multiple sclerosis among the disease courses included. Study-wide results and caveats: Among five TRBV segments more frequent in patients than controls were TRBV5-6, TRBV5-1 and TRBV20-1. Batch-matched samples strongly co-clustered by F measure. Controls had significantly higher normalized Chao1 diversity than multiple sclerosis patients.

cDNA libraries of TCR beta carried unique molecular identifiers. TCRdb recomputed calls from the PCR reads with MiXCR, one row per CDR3 protein. The table shows 750,000 to 950,000 distinct CDR3 sequences, with roughly 50% occurring only once. V trimming: 2 bases; J trimming: 0 bases; junction bases outside the gene matches: 7. In germline, CDR1 is SGHRS, CDR2 YFSETQ. CDR3 size: 16 residues. Details on this clonotype: What it recognizes is unknown.

The receptor was derived from a girl aged 5 to 17 with multiple sclerosis. The sample consisted of blood. The rearrangement links TRBV5-1 to TRBJ1-1; TRBD1 matches at 7 bases. In nucleotides, the CDR3 is TGCGCCAGCAGCTTAGGACAGGCGATCATGAACACTGAAGCTTTCTTT. Its protein is CASSLGQAIMNTEAFF.